This T cell receptor (beta chain) was observed in a study of PD-1 blockade in classical Hodgkin lymphoma. Study-level results: CD4+ TCR diversity rose significantly by C4D1, and CD8+ TCR diversity did not.

The ends lost 1 base at V and 1 base at J; junction bases unmatched: 5. The CDR3 is 17 amino acids. Per the germline V gene, CDR1 is LGHNA and CDR2 is YNFKEQ. Only in-frame clones appear in the TCRdb table, and some are missing; sequencing was by immunoSEQ multiplex PCR. The sample carries 25,000 to 30,000 clones, less than 80% recorded once. Indicated time point: cycle 4 day 1 (C4D1), after more than five weeks of nivolumab. Autologous stem cell transplantation was followed by relapse in every patient, and brentuximab vedotin exposure varied. Isolation of CD4+ T cells from thawed PBMCs was performed by magnetic negative selection. To note about this clone: What it binds is unknown.

V usage is TRBV4-2 and J usage is TRBJ2-3; 10 bases align to TRBD2. The sequencing used CD4+ T cells from blood, collected before the fourth cycle of nivolumab. This receptor was taken from a human donor with classical Hodgkin lymphoma. The CDR3 DNA reads TGTGCCAGCAGCCAAGTTTCTAGCGGGGGTGGCACAGATACGCAGTATTTT. It is translated as CASSQVSSGGGTDTQYF.